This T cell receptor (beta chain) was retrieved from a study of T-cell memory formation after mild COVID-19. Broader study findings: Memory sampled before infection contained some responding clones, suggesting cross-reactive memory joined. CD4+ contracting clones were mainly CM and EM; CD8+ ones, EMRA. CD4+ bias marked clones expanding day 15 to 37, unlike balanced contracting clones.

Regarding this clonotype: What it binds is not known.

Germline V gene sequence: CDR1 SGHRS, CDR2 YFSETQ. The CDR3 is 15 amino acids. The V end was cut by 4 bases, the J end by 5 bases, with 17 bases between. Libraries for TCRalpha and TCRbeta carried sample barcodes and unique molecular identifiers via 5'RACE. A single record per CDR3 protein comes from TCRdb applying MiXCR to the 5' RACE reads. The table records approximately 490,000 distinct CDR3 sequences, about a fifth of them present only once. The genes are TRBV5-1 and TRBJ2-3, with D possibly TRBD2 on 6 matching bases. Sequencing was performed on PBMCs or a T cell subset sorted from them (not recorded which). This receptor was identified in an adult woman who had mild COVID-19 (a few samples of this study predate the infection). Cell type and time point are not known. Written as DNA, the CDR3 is TGCGCCAGCAGCCCACCCGGAGGGAGGCAAGATACGCAGTATTTT. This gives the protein CASSPPGGRQDTQYF.